The 13 T cell receptor beta chains below were found in one sample sequenced in a study of blood T cells in healthy people across ages (dated by TCRdb to the mid-2010s). The method behind the library was 5' RACE. A second PCR of about 6 to 11 cycles was performed with a sample-barcoded 5' primer and a J-beta primer mix. Using fastp at Q25 and MiXCR, TCRdb reprocessed the public reads and kept productive beta chains. Entries are consolidated by CDR3 protein sequence, retaining the most common genes and DNA. The sample records around 2 million distinct CDR3 sequences, roughly 43% of which are singletons. Roughly 24% of the sample rests with the top ten. The specimen sequenced was blood. The receptors were gathered from a human donor in good health.

The chain couples TRBV6-6 to TRBJ2-1, with 9 positions matching TRBD2. Per germline, CDR1 MNHNY and CDR2 SVGAGI (reference sequence). V shed 3 bases and J 4 bases; nucleotides not matched to a gene: 10. The CDR3 totals 17 residues. The CDR3 loop reads CASSYSSGGLLYNEQFF. CDR3 nucleotides: TGTGCCAGCAGTTATAGTAGCGGGGGACTACTATACAATGAGCAGTTCTTC.

V and J are TRBV7-3 and TRBJ1-6; TRBD1 aligns across 7 bases. After removal of 5 bases from V and 11 bases from J, the junction contained 9 bases not matched to a gene. The CDR3 consists of 14 residues. CDR1 and CDR2 from the germline V gene are SGHTA and FQGTGA. CDR3 sequence (DNA): TGTGCCAGCAGCAGGGGGCAGGAAATGGCACCCCTCCACTTT. This sequence encodes CASSRGQEMAPLHF.

This chain joins TRBV25-1 and TRBJ1-1; D unresolved. CDR1 MGHDK and CDR2 SYGVNS come from the germline V gene. V shed 6 bases and J shed 2 bases, with 13 bases lying between them. This CDR3 comprises 14 residues. CDR3 DNA sequence: TGTGCCAGCAGATCTCGGCGGACCAACACTGAAGCTTTCTTT. Protein sequence: CASRSRRTNTEAFF. The entire variable domain, with the rest obtained from reference TRBV25-1 and TRBJ1-1, is as follows: EADIYQTPRYLVIGTGKKITLECSQTMGHDKMYWYQQDPGMELHLIHYSYGVNSTEKGDLSSESTVSRIRTEHFPLTLESARPSHTSQYLCASRSRRTNTEAFFGQGTRLTVV.

At least ten counts were recorded for this clonotype. The chain is built from TRBV10-3 and TRBJ2-3; D perhaps matches TRBD2 (6 bases). This CDR3 contains 13 residues. Trimming cost V 8 bases and J 2 bases, with 11 bases left between them. The germline gives CDR1 ENHRY, CDR2 SYGVKD. CDR3 nucleotides: TGTGCCATCCGGGGGTCTTTCACAGATACGCAGTATTTT. Translation: CAIRGSFTDTQYF.

This clonotype was found a few times. CDR3 protein: CASSWARDMKAKNIQYF. The CDR3 DNA reads TGCGCCAGCAGCTGGGCCCGGGACATGAAAGCCAAAAACATTCAGTACTTC. This chain connects TRBV5-1 to TRBJ2-4, with D perhaps TRBD1 (6 bases). Trimming took 3 bases from V and 0 from J, leaving 16 bases between them. CDR3 length: 17 amino acids. Germline-derived CDR1 and CDR2 are SGHRS and YFSETQ.

This clonotype came up once. A much larger clone lies one base from this, so it may be a read error. J is TRBJ2-4 and V is TRBV20-1, with TRBD2 as a possible D gene (6 bases). The CDR3 extends over 14 amino acids. Germline V gene sequence: CDR1 DFQATT, CDR2 SNEGSKA (reference sequence). V gave up 0 bases and J gave up 13 bases, with 19 bases separating them. The CDR3 sequence is CSAREGTSDNEQYF. CDR3 DNA sequence: TGCAGTGCTAGAGAAGGGACTTCCGACAATGAGCAGTACTTC.

The V and J genes are TRBV5-1 and TRBJ2-3; 7 bases are shared with TRBD2. This CDR3 spans 14 amino acids. Germline V gene sequence: CDR1 SGHRS, CDR2 YFSETQ. The ends lost 2 bases at V and 4 bases at J; junction bases unmatched: 4. The CDR3 reads CASSFSAGADTQYF. CDR3 DNA: TGCGCCAGCAGCTTTTCTGCGGGGGCAGATACGCAGTATTTT.

The V gene is TRBV12-3 or TRBV12-4, the J gene TRBJ2-3; D is tentatively TRBD1 or TRBD2 (5 bases each). The CDR3 covers 13 residues. V was clipped by 1 base and J by 14 bases, with 16 bases between them. For the CDR3, the DNA is TGTGCCAGCAGTTTAGAGAGGGCAACTGGGGGGTATTTT. Its protein product is CASSLERATGGYF.

The J gene is TRBJ1-5, the V gene TRBV4-2; no firm D call. Trimming cost V 1 base and J 2 bases, with 12 bases left between them. CDR1 and CDR2 (germline): LGHNA, YNFKEQ. The length of the CDR3 is 16 residues. Written as DNA, the CDR3 is TGTGCCAGCAGCCAAGTCGGTGGAGCCCGCAATCAGCCCCAGCATTTT. Its translation is CASSQVGGARNQPQHF.

The chain employs TRBV2 and TRBJ1-2; tentative D call: TRBD1 (5 bases). V was shortened by 5 bases and J by 2 bases, with 9 bases between the two germline ends. This CDR3 is 13 amino acids long. The germline V gene encodes CDR1 SNHLY and CDR2 FYNNEI. CDR3 DNA sequence: TGTGCCAGCAGTCAACAGGTGAACTATGGCTACACCTTC. Encoded protein: CASSQQVNYGYTF.

The chain couples TRBV12-3 or TRBV12-4 to TRBJ1-1, with D unresolved. The germline V and J ends were trimmed by 6 bases and 10 bases, with 12 bases remaining between them. The CDR3 length is 11 residues. The CDR3 reads CASRAGSGAFF. The DNA for the CDR3 is TGTGCCAGCAGGGCGGGGAGTGGAGCTTTCTTT.

The chain recombines TRBV3-1 with TRBJ1-5; D possibly corresponds to TRBD1 (5 bases). This CDR3 spans 15 amino acids. The germline V gene has CDR1 LGHDT and CDR2 YNNKEL (reference sequence). V was clipped by 3 bases and J by 5 bases, with 14 bases between them. The CDR3 nucleotides are TGTGCCAGCAGCCAGGCCCCTCAGGGCGATCAGCCCCAGCATTTT. Translating gives CASSQAPQGDQPQHF.

The gene calls are TRBV6-2 or TRBV6-3 and TRBJ1-1, with D possibly TRBD1 on 6 matching bases. This CDR3 region has 15 residues. Looked up from germline, CDR1 is MNHEY and CDR2 is SVGEGT. V was trimmed by 6 bases and J by 3 bases, leaving 17 bases between them. The CDR3 spells CASSRLGGADTEAFF. Here the CDR3 DNA reads TGTGCCAGCAGCCGCCTGGGGGGGGCGGACACTGAAGCTTTCTTT.